The rows below give T cell receptor beta chains drawn from one sample of a study of cytomegalovirus exposure and HLA in healthy donors. Some clones are missing from TCRdb's copy, which holds only in-frame ones; the method was immunoSEQ multiplex PCR. This repertoire shows about 250,000 clones, roughly two thirds found once; its top ten account for approximately 2.3%. Sequencing was done on a sample of PBMCs. The receptors were gathered from a female donor in good health and CMV-seronegative. Each CDR3 is given with its conserved first and last residue. A D gene is named only where the DNA matches it firmly. A row's size may be missing; if present it is once, few, many or a size class.

>-|15|TRBV5-1|TRBD1|TRBJ2-7
CASSVQGAHSYEQYF
TGCGCCAGCAGCGTGCAGGGGGCCCACTCCTACGAGCAGTACTTC
>-|12|TRBV5-4|-|TRBJ2-7
CASGAVLGEQYF
TGTGCCAGCGGCGCTGTTCTAGGCGAGCAGTACTTC
>-|16|TRBV5-1|TRBD1|TRBJ2-5
CASSPPDRLPQETQYF
TGCGCCAGCAGCCCGCCGGACAGGCTTCCTCAAGAGACCCAGTACTTC
>-|16|TRBV7-3|TRBD2|TRBJ2-2
CASNSPSGSGAGELFF
TGTGCCAGCAATTCGCCCAGCGGGAGTGGAGCCGGGGAGCTGTTTTTT
>-|14|TRBV27|-|TRBJ2-5
CASSFRERRETQYF
TGTGCCAGCAGTTTCCGGGAGAGGCGTGAGACCCAGTACTTC
>few|13|TRBV29-1|TRBD1|TRBJ1-1
CSVVRQGSTEAFF
TGCAGCGTTGTAAGACAGGGAAGCACTGAAGCTTTCTTT
>-|14|TRBV6-1|-|TRBJ1-1
CASSERAGYGEAFF
TGTGCCAGCAGTGAAAGGGCAGGGTATGGTGAAGCTTTCTTT
>-|17|TRBV4-1|TRBD1|TRBJ1-5
CASSPDRGRTGNQPQHF
TGCGCCAGCAGCCCGGACAGGGGGCGAACTGGCAATCAGCCCCAGCATTTT
>-|11|TRBV20-1|-|TRBJ1-1
CSAQGRTEAFF
TGCAGTGCGCAGGGAAGGACTGAAGCTTTCTTT
>few|16|TRBV27|TRBD2|TRBJ2-5
CASSLSGREGLGTQYF
TGTGCCAGCAGTTTATCGGGGCGGGAGGGCCTGGGGACCCAGTACTTC